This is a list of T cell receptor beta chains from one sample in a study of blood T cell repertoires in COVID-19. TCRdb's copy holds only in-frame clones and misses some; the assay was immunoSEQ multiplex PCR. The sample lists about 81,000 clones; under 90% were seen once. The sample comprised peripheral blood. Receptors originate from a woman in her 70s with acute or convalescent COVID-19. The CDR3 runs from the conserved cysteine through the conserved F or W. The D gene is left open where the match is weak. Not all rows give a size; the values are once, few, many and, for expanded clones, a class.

CASSQGGGPYQPQHF,TGTGCCAGCAGCCAAGGGGGGGGACCCTATCAGCCCCAGCATTTT,few,TRBV4-2,-,TRBJ1-5
CASSLALGIEKLFF,TGTGCCAGCAGCTTAGCACTAGGGATTGAAAAACTGTTTTTT,-,TRBV7-9,-,TRBJ1-4
CATSDPIGGYGTDTQYF,TGTGCCACCAGTGACCCTATTGGGGGGTATGGTACAGATACGCAGTATTTT,-,TRBV24-1,-,TRBJ2-3
CASSNTGVSEKLFF,TGTGCCAGCAGCAATACAGGTGTTAGTGAAAAACTGTTTTTT,-,TRBV7-9,-,TRBJ1-4
CASSIGVAGAFGTQYF,TGTGCCAGTAGTATCGGAGTAGCGGGGGCGTTCGGGACCCAGTACTTC,few,TRBV19,TRBD2,TRBJ2-5
CASSRSTGLRNEQFF,TGTGCCAGTAGTCGGTCCACGGGACTCCGCAATGAGCAGTTCTTC,-,TRBV19,-,TRBJ2-1
CASSYPPGSDTGELFF,TGTGCCAGCAGTTACCCCCCGGGGAGCGACACCGGGGAGCTGTTTTTT,-,TRBV6-6,-,TRBJ2-2
CASSIIGNQPQHF,TGTGCCAGTAGTATAATCGGTAATCAGCCCCAGCATTTT,few,TRBV19,-,TRBJ1-5
CASSHNDRFYSNQPQHF,TGCGCCAGCAGCCACAACGACAGGTTCTATAGCAATCAGCCCCAGCATTTT,-,TRBV4-3,-,TRBJ1-5
CAWSQTGDPQFF,TGTGCCTGGAGCCAGACAGGAGATCCCCAGTTCTTC,-,TRBV30,-,TRBJ2-1
CASSAGGVYTEAFF,TGTGCCAGCTCGGCGGGGGGCGTTTATACTGAAGCTTTCTTT,-,TRBV5-4,-,TRBJ1-1
CASSASPSGVTGNTIYF,TGTGCCAGTAGTGCCTCACCCTCAGGGGTTACTGGAAACACCATATATTTT,-,TRBV19,-,TRBJ1-3
CATSREVGQGADTQYF,TGTGCCACCAGCAGAGAAGTTGGCCAGGGTGCAGATACGCAGTATTTT,few,TRBV15,-,TRBJ2-3
CASMGTGQYNEQFF,TGCGCCAGCATGGGGACAGGGCAATACAATGAGCAGTTCTTC,few,TRBV5-1,TRBD1,TRBJ2-1
CASRLSGGIYNEQFF,TGTGCCAGCAGACTAAGCGGGGGGATTTACAATGAGCAGTTCTTC,-,TRBV3-1/TRBV3-2,TRBD2,TRBJ2-1
CASRWQGIGTEAFF,TGCGCCAGCAGGTGGCAGGGGATTGGCACTGAAGCTTTCTTT,-,TRBV10-2,-,TRBJ1-1
CASGQQAEAFF,TGTGCCAGCGGGCAGCAAGCCGAAGCTTTCTTT,-,TRBV4-2,-,TRBJ1-1
CASSATAGGPDTQYF,TGTGCCAGCAGCGCAACAGCGGGGGGGCCAGATACGCAGTATTTT,-,TRBV11-1,TRBD2,TRBJ2-3
CSVYGYRGYTF,TGCAGTGTGTACGGGTATCGGGGCTACACCTTC,many,TRBV20-1,-,TRBJ1-2
CASTLGLAGTPGELFF,TGTGCCAGCACCTTGGGACTAGCGGGGACTCCCGGGGAGCTGTTTTTT,-,TRBV27,TRBD2,TRBJ2-2
CASIDRGRGEKLFF,TGTGCCAGTATCGACAGGGGGCGAGGTGAAAAACTGTTTTTT,-,TRBV19,TRBD1,TRBJ1-4
CASSFFSDTQYF,TGTGCCAGCAGCTTTTTTTCTGATACGCAGTATTTT,-,TRBV7-2,-,TRBJ2-3
CASSSPQREFSGETQYF,TGTGCCAGCAGTTCTCCTCAGCGGGAGTTCTCTGGGGAGACCCAGTACTTC,-,TRBV6-2/TRBV6-3,TRBD2,TRBJ2-5
CATSDLRSGGNEQFF,TGTGCCACCAGTGATTTGCGGAGCGGGGGCAATGAGCAGTTCTTC,-,TRBV24-1,TRBD2,TRBJ2-1
CASRLAVTGELFF,TGTGCCAGCAGACTAGCGGTCACCGGGGAGCTGTTTTTT,-,TRBV2,TRBD2,TRBJ2-2
CSVPKEGGGTEAFF,TGCAGCGTCCCAAAGGAAGGGGGGGGCACTGAAGCTTTCTTT,-,TRBV29-1,-,TRBJ1-1
CASSLPHLEPLYGYTF,TGTGCCAGCAGCTTACCGCATTTAGAACCCCTCTATGGCTACACCTTC,-,TRBV7-9,-,TRBJ1-2
CASSLYSQETQYF,TGTGCCAGCAGTTTATACAGCCAAGAGACCCAGTACTTC,-,TRBV27,-,TRBJ2-5
CATSDRTGSYGYTF,TGTGCCACCAGTGATAGGACAGGGAGCTATGGCTACACCTTC,-,TRBV24-1,TRBD1,TRBJ1-2
CASSSLSGAEAFF,TGTGCCAGCAGCTCTCTCTCGGGGGCTGAAGCTTTCTTT,-,TRBV7-2,-,TRBJ1-1
CASSQGTSGAFSSYNEQFF,TGCGCCAGCAGCCAAGGGACTAGCGGGGCCTTTAGCTCCTACAATGAGCAGTTCTTC,-,TRBV4-3,TRBD2,TRBJ2-1
CASSYTTPPQDTQYF,TGTGCCAGCAGTTACACCACTCCTCCTCAAGATACGCAGTATTTT,-,TRBV6-2/TRBV6-3,-,TRBJ2-3
CASTGTEWGHDTDTQYF,TGTGCCAGCACCGGGACGGAATGGGGACATGACACAGATACGCAGTATTTT,-,TRBV7-2,-,TRBJ2-3
CASSIGQGFGTNEKLFF,TGTGCCAGTAGTATCGGACAGGGTTTCGGAACTAATGAAAAACTGTTTTTT,-,TRBV19,TRBD1,TRBJ1-4
CAISERGTGKTGELFF,TGTGCCATCAGTGAGCGGGGGACAGGGAAAACCGGGGAGCTGTTTTTT,-,TRBV10-3,TRBD1,TRBJ2-2
CASKGSSGGHGTQYF,TGTGCCAGCAAGGGGTCTAGCGGGGGGCACGGTACGCAGTATTTT,-,TRBV5-5,TRBD2,TRBJ2-3
CASSIEGTGLYNSPLHF,TGTGCCAGTAGTATAGAAGGGACAGGGCTCTATAATTCACCCCTCCACTTT,-,TRBV19,TRBD1,TRBJ1-6
CASSLSGTEAFF,TGTGCCAGCAGTTTGTCGGGGACTGAAGCTTTCTTT,-,TRBV28,-,TRBJ1-1
CASREEQGDGDSGGNIQYF,TGCGCCAGCAGAGAGGAACAAGGGGATGGCGACAGTGGGGGCAACATTCAGTACTTC,once,TRBV23-1,-,TRBJ2-4
CASSARGRVGGDTQYF,TGTGCCAGCAGCGCTAGAGGAAGGGTAGGAGGAGATACGCAGTATTTT,few,TRBV7-6,-,TRBJ2-3
CASSHSWTSGDPDTQYF,TGTGCCAGCAGCCATTCTTGGACTAGCGGGGATCCTGATACGCAGTATTTT,-,TRBV3-1/TRBV3-2,TRBD2,TRBJ2-3
CASSPTLIGIAIYGYTF,TGTGCCAGCAGTCCGACCTTGATCGGGATAGCTATCTATGGCTACACCTTC,-,TRBV28,-,TRBJ1-2
CASSRDAWLAGGSSYNEQFF,TGTGCCAGCAGCCGCGATGCATGGCTAGCGGGGGGTAGCTCCTACAATGAGCAGTTCTTC,-,TRBV6-2/TRBV6-3,TRBD2,TRBJ2-1
CASSLRDTHEAFF,TGTGCCAGCAGCCTCCGGGACACGCATGAAGCTTTCTTT,-,TRBV3-1/TRBV3-2,-,TRBJ1-1
CASSQRGGTGGTDTQYF,TGTGCCAGCAGCCAACGAGGCGGGACAGGGGGCACAGATACGCAGTATTTT,-,TRBV3-1/TRBV3-2,TRBD1,TRBJ2-3
CASSLSLMGSAGTGELFF,TGTGCCAGCAGCTTATCCCTCATGGGGAGCGCGGGCACCGGGGAGCTGTTTTTT,-,TRBV7-6,-,TRBJ2-2
CASREPGGLGYGYTF,TGTGCCAGCAGGGAGCCGGGGGGGCTGGGCTATGGCTACACCTTC,-,TRBV6-5,-,TRBJ1-2
CASSLAVAGGYQETQYF,TGCGCCAGCAGCTTGGCCGTGGCAGGGGGGTACCAAGAGACCCAGTACTTC,-,TRBV5-1,-,TRBJ2-5
CASIDRGTYGYTF,TGTGCCAGCATTGACAGGGGCACCTATGGCTACACCTTC,-,TRBV7-9,TRBD1,TRBJ1-2
CASSQANTGELFF,TGTGCCAGCTCCCAAGCCAACACCGGGGAGCTGTTTTTT,-,TRBV18,-,TRBJ2-2